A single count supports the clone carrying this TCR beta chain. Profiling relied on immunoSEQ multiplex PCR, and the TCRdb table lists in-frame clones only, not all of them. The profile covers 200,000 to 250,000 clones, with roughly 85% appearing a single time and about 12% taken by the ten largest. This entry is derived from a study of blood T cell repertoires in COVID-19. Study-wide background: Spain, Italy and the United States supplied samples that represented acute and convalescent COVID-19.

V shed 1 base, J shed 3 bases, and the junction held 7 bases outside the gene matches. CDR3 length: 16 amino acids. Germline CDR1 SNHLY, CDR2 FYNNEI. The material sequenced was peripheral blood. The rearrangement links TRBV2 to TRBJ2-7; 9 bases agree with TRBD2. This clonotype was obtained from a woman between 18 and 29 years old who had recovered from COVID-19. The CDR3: CASSEERTSDLYEQYF. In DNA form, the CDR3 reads TGTGCCAGCAGTGAAGAGAGGACTAGCGATCTCTACGAGCAGTACTTC.